Following are 2 T cell receptor beta chains from one sample sequenced in a study of T cell responses to AZD1222 COVID-19 vaccine. Repertoires were generated with immunoSEQ multiplex PCR, while TCRdb's copy carries only in-frame clones and drops some. The sample records 80,000 to 85,000 clones, approximately 89% being singletons. The sample here was peripheral blood, taken 28 days after the second AZD1222 dose. The receptors here all came from an adult who received the AZD1222 COVID-19 vaccine.

This clone has just one count. The CDR3 bases are TGTGCCAGCAGCCCCCAGAGAAACACCGGGGAGCTGTTTTTT. Translation: CASSPQRNTGELFF. The J gene is TRBJ2-2, the V gene TRBV7-2; the D is unclear. Trimming took off 5 bases at V and 2 bases at J, with 9 bases between the two ends. The CDR3 sequence is 14 residues long. CDR1 and CDR2 from the germline V gene are SGHTA and FQGNSA.

The chain carries TRBV5-1 and TRBJ1-1; D not resolved. Trimming cost V 0 bases and J 1 base, with 7 bases left between them. The CDR3 runs to 14 residues. Looked up from germline, CDR1 is SGHRS and CDR2 is YFSETQ. DNA of the CDR3: TGCGCCAGCAGCTTGGACGTACAGAACACTGAAGCTTTCTTT. As protein: CASSLDVQNTEAFF.